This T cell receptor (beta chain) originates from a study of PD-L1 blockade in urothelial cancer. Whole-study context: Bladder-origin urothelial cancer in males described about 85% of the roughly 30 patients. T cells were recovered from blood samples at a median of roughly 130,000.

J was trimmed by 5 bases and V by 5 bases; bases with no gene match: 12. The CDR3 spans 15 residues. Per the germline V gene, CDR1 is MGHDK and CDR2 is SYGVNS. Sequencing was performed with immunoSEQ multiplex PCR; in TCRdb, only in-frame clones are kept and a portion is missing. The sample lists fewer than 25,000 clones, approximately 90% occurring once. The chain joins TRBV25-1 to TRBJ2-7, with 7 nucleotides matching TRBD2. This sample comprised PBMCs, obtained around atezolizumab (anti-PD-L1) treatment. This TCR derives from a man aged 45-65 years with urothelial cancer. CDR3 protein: CASSSEGLVLHEQYF. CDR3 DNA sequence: TGTGCCAGCAGTTCGGAAGGACTAGTGTTGCACGAGCAGTACTTC.